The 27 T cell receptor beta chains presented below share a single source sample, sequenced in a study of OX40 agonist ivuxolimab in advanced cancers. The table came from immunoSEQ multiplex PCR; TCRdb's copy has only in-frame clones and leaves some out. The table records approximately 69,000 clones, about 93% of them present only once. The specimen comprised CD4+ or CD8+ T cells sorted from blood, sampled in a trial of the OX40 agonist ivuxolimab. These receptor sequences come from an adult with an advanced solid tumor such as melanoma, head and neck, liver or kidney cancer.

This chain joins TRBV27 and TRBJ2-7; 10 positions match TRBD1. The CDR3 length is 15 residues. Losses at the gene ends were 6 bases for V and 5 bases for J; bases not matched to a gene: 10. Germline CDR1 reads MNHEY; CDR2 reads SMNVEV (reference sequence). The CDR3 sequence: CASSPTRQGAHEQYF. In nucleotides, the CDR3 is TGTGCCAGCAGCCCTACTCGACAGGGGGCGCACGAGCAGTACTTC.

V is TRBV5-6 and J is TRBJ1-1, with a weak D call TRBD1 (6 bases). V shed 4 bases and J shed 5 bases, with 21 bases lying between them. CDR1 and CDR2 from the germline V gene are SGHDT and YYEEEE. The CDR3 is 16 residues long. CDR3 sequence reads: CASSVDTGFGRTEAFF. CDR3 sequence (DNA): TGTGCCAGCAGCGTAGATACAGGGTTTGGGAGGACTGAAGCTTTCTTT.

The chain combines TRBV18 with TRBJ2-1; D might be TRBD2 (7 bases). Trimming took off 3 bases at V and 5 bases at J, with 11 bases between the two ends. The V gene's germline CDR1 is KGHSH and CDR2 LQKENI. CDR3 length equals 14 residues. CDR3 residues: CASSPAGGHNEQFF. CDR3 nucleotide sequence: TGTGCCAGCTCACCCGCCGGGGGGCACAATGAGCAGTTCTTC.

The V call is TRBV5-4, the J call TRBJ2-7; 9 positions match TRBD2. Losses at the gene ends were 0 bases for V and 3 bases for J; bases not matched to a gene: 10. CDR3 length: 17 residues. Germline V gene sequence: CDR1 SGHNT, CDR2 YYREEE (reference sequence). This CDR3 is CASSLGGSGGLSYEQYF. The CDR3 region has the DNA TGTGCCAGCAGCTTGGGTGGTAGCGGGGGCCTTAGCTACGAGCAGTACTTC.

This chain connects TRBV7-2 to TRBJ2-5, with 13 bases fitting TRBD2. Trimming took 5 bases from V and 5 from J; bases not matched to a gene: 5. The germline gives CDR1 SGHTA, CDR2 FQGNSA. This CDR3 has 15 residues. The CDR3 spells CASSRTSGSLETQYF. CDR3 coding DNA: TGTGCCAGCAGCCGGACTAGCGGGAGTTTGGAGACCCAGTACTTC.

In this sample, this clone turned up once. The DNA of the CDR3 is TGTGCCAGCACCTCCCAAGGGGGGTCCTACAATGAGCAGTTCTTC. Amino acids: CASTSQGGSYNEQFF. This rearrangement joins TRBV5-6 to TRBJ2-1; D might be TRBD1 or TRBD2, each matching 6 bases. Between the trimmed V and J ends, which lost 6 bases and 1 base, there was a span of 14 bases. This CDR3 comprises 15 residues. CDR1 and CDR2 from the germline V gene are SGHDT and YYEEEE.

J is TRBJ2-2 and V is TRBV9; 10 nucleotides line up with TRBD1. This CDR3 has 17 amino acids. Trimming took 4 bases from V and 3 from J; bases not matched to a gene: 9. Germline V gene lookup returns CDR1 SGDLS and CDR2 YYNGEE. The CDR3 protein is CASSTHRDRGYTGELFF. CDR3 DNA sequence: TGTGCCAGCAGCACCCACCGGGACAGGGGTTACACCGGGGAGCTGTTTTTT.

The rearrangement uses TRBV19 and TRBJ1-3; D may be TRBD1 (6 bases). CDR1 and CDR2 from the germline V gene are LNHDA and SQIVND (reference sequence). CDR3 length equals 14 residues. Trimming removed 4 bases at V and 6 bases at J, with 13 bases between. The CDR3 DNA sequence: TGTGCCAGTAGTACCCGGACAGCGGAAAACACCATATATTTT. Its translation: CASSTRTAENTIYF.

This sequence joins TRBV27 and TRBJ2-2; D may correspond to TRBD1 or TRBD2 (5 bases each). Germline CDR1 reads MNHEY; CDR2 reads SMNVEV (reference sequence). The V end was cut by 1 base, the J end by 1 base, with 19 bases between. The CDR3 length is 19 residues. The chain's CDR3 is CASSLWFLSGPENTGELFF. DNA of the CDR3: TGTGCCAGCAGTTTATGGTTCCTCTCGGGACCCGAGAACACCGGGGAGCTGTTTTTT.

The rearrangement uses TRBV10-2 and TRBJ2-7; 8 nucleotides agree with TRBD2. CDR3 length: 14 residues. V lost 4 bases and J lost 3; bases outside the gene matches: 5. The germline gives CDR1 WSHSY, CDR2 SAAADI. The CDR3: CASSVGLAGYEQYF. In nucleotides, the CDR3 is TGCGCCAGCAGTGTTGGCCTAGCGGGCTACGAGCAGTACTTC.

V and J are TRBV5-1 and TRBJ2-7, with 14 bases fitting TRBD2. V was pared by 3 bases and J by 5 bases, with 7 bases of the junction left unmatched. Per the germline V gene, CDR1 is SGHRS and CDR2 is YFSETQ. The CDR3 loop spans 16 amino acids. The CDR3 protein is CASSSLGLAGEDEQYF. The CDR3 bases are TGCGCCAGCAGCTCCCTGGGACTAGCGGGAGAGGACGAGCAGTACTTC.

Here the CDR3 reads CASSLMTGLNTEAFF. The CDR3 coding sequence is TGCGCCAGCAGCTTGATGACAGGGCTTAACACTGAAGCTTTCTTT. The chain joins TRBV5-1 to TRBJ1-1; TRBD1 agrees at 7 bases. The germline CDR1 and CDR2 sequences are SGHRS and YFSETQ. The CDR3 sequence is 15 residues long. The ends lost 1 base at V and 2 bases at J; junction bases unmatched: 5.

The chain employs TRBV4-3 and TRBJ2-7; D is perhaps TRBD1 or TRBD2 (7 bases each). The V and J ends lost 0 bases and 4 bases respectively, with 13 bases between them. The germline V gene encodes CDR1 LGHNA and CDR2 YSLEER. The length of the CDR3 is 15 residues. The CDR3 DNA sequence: TGCGCCAGCAGCCAAGAGCGGGGGACAGCTTACGAGCAGTACTTC. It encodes CASSQERGTAYEQYF.

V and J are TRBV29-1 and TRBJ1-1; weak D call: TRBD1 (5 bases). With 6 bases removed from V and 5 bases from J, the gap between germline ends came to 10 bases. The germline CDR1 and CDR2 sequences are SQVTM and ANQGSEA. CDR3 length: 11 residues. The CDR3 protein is CSVDRGTEAFF. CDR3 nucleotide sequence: TGCAGCGTCGACAGAGGGACTGAAGCTTTCTTT.

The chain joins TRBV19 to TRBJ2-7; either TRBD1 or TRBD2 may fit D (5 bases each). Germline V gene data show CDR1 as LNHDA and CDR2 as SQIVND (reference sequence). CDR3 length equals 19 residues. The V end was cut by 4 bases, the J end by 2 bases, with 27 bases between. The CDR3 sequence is CASSSDPRARETPPYEQYF. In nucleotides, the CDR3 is TGTGCCAGTAGTAGTGACCCGAGGGCCAGGGAAACTCCCCCCTACGAGCAGTACTTC.

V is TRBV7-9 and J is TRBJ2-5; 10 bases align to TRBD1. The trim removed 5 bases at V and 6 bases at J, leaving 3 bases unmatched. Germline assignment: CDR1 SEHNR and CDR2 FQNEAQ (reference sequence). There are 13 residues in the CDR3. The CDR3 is CASSRDRGQTQYF. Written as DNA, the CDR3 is TGTGCCAGCAGCCGAGACAGGGGGCAGACCCAGTACTTC.

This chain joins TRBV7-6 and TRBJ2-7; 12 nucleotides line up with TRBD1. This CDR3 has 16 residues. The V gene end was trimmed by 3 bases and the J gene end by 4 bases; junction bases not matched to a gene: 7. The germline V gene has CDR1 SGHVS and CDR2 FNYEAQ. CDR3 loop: CASSLEPGQGAYEQYF. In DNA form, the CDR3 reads TGTGCCAGCAGCTTGGAGCCGGGACAGGGGGCGTACGAGCAGTACTTC. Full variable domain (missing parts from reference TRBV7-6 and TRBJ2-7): GAGVSQSPRYKVTKRGQDVALRCDPISGHVSLYWYRQALGQGPEFLTYFNYEAQQDKSGLPNDRFSAERPEGSISTLTIQRTEQRDSAMYRCASSLEPGQGAYEQYFGPGTRLTVT.

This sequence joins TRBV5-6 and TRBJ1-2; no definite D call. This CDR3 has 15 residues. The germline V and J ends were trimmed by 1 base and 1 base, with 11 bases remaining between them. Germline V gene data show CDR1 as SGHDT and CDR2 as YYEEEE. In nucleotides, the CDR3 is TGTGCCAGCAGCTTGCAGGCCTTTAGTAACTATGGCTACACCTTC. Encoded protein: CASSLQAFSNYGYTF.

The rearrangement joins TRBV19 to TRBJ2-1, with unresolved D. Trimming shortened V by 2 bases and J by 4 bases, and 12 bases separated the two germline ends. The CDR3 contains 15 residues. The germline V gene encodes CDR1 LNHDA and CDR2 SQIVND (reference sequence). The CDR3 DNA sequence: TGTGCCAGTAGTATATTTTGGCCCCTTTACAATGAGCAGTTCTTC. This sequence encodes CASSIFWPLYNEQFF.

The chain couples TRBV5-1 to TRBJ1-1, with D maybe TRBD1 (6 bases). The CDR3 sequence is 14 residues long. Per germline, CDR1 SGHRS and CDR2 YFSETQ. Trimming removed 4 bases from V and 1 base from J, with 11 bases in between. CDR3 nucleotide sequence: TGCGCCAGCAGCCCAGGGGAGGGGAACACTGAAGCTTTCTTT. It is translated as CASSPGEGNTEAFF.

The CDR3 loop reads CASSSDSHYEQYF. CDR3 nucleotides: TGTGCCAGCAGTTCGGACTCCCACTACGAGCAGTACTTC. V usage is TRBV6-5 and J usage is TRBJ2-7; possible D gene TRBD2, 5 bases. CDR3 size: 13 residues. Germline lookup yields CDR1 MNHEY and CDR2 SVGAGI. Between the trimmed V and J ends, which lost 4 bases and 3 bases, there was a span of 10 bases.

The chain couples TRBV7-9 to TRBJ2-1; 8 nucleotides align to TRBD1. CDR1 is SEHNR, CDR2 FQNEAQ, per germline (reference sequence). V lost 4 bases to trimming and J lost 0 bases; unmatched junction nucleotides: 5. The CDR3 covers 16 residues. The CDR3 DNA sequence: TGTGCCAGCAGCTCGGGACAGGCGATCTCCTACAATGAGCAGTTCTTC. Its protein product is CASSSGQAISYNEQFF.

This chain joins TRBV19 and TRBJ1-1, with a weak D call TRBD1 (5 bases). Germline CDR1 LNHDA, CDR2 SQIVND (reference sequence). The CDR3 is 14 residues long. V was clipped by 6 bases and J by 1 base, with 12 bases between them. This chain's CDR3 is CASSLDRQNTEAFF. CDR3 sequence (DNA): TGTGCCAGTAGCCTCGACAGACAGAACACTGAAGCTTTCTTT.

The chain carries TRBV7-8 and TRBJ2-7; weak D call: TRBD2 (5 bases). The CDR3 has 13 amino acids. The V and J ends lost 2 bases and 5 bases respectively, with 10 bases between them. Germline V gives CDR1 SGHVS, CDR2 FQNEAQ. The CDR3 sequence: CASSLTGFDEQYF. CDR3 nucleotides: TGTGCCAGCAGCTTAACGGGATTCGACGAGCAGTACTTC.

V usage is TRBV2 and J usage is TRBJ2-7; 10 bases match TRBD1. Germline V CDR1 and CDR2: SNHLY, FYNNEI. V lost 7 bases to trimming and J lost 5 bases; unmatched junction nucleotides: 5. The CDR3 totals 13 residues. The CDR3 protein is CASTGQGFHEQYF. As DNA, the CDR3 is TGTGCCAGCACGGGACAGGGGTTCCACGAGCAGTACTTC.

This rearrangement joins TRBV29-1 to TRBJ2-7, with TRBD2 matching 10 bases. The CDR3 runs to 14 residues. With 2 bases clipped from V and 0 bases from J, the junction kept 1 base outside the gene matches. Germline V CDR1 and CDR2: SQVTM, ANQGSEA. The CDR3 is CSVESSGSSYEQYF. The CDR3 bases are TGCAGCGTTGAATCTAGCGGGAGCTCCTACGAGCAGTACTTC.

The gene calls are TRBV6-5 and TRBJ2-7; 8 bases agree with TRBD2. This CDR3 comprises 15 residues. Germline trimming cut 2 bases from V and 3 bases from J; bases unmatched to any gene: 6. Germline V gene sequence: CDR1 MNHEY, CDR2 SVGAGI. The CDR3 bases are TGTGCCAGCAGTTACCGGGGGGGGGATCACTACGAGCAGTACTTC. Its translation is CASSYRGGDHYEQYF.